These T cell receptor beta chains were read from a single sample in a study of T cell responses to AZD1222 COVID-19 vaccine. Only in-frame clones appear in the TCRdb table, and some are missing; sequencing was by immunoSEQ multiplex PCR. The sample has about 150,000 clones; around 87% are singletons. The specimen was peripheral blood, collected on day 0 of AZD1222 vaccination. These receptor sequences come from an adult in good health. CDR3s include the opening cysteine and the closing phenylalanine or tryptophan. The D gene is left open where the match is weak. A clone size is listed for some rows: how often the clone was seen (once, few, many), or a class if it is expanded.

j_call	d_call	v_call	clone_size	cdr3_nt	cdr3_aa
TRBJ1-1	TRBD1	TRBV5-1	few	TGCGCCAGCAGCTTGGGCCTGGACAGGGGTATGAATACTGAAGCTTTCTTT	CASSLGLDRGMNTEAFF
TRBJ1-1	NA	TRBV19	NA	TGTGCCAGTCATAATAGAGGGGTTGAAGCTTTCTTT	CASHNRGVEAFF
TRBJ2-5	TRBD2	TRBV11-3	NA	TGTGCCAGCAGCCCGACTAGCCGAAGTGGGGCCCAGTACTTC	CASSPTSRSGAQYF
TRBJ1-1	NA	TRBV5-1	NA	TGCGCCAGCAGCTTGGGTGGGGTCACTGAAGCTTTCTTT	CASSLGGVTEAFF
TRBJ1-5	TRBD1	TRBV6-1	NA	TGTGCCAGCAGTGAACTTATCGGGACAGGGATTCATCAGCCCCAGCATTTT	CASSELIGTGIHQPQHF
TRBJ1-2	TRBD1	TRBV19	NA	TGTGCCAGTAGTATGATAGGGACAGCCTATGGCTACACCTTC	CASSMIGTAYGYTF
TRBJ2-7	NA	TRBV10-3	NA	TGTGCCATCAGTGAGGAGGGACCTGGGGAGTACGAGCAGTACTTC	CAISEEGPGEYEQYF
TRBJ1-1	NA	TRBV12-3/TRBV12-4	NA	TGTGCCAGCAGTTTATACAGGGCAAAAGCTTTCTTT	CASSLYRAKAFF
TRBJ1-1	TRBD1	TRBV6-5	NA	TGTGCCAGCAGTCGGGACAGGGGGCTCGGGGCTTTCTTT	CASSRDRGLGAFF
TRBJ2-7	TRBD1	TRBV9	NA	TGTGCCAGCAGCGTTAGACCGGGACAGGGCTACGAGCAGTACTTC	CASSVRPGQGYEQYF
TRBJ1-5	NA	TRBV25-1	few	TGTGCCAGCAGTCTTGGGGCGAGCAATCAGCCCCAGCATTTT	CASSLGASNQPQHF
TRBJ1-3	NA	TRBV5-1	NA	TGCGCCAGCAGCGCAGGACCGATCAACTCTGGAAACACCATATATTTT	CASSAGPINSGNTIYF
TRBJ2-3	NA	TRBV6-5	NA	TGTGCCAGCAGTTACTCATTACAGGGAAGCACAGATACGCAGTATTTT	CASSYSLQGSTDTQYF
TRBJ2-2	NA	TRBV4-1	NA	TGCGCCAGCAGGATAGGTCAGGGTCCCGACACCGGGGAGCTGTTTTTT	CASRIGQGPDTGELFF
TRBJ2-7	TRBD1	TRBV5-1	NA	TGCGCCAGCAGGTGGACAGGGGGTTCCTACGAGCAGTACTTC	CASRWTGGSYEQYF
TRBJ2-7	NA	TRBV20-1	NA	TGCAGTGCTAGTATGCAGGGCGTTGAGCAGTACTTC	CSASMQGVEQYF
TRBJ1-1	NA	TRBV19	NA	TGTGCCAGTAGTATGGGGGGGGTCACTGAAGCTTTCTTT	CASSMGGVTEAFF
TRBJ2-3	NA	TRBV12-3/TRBV12-4	NA	TGTGCCAGCAGCAAGATTCGAGATACGCAGTATTTT	CASSKIRDTQYF
TRBJ1-6	NA	TRBV7-9	NA	TGTGCCAGCAGCGCAGCAGGGGCCTCACCCCTCCACTTT	CASSAAGASPLHF
TRBJ1-5	NA	TRBV15	NA	TGTGCCACCAGCGAATCCCACAATCAGCCCCAGCATTTT	CATSESHNQPQHF
TRBJ1-1	NA	TRBV2	few	TGTGCCAGCAGTGACAGGCTTCGGACCGCTGAAGCTTTCTTT	CASSDRLRTAEAFF
TRBJ2-6	NA	TRBV7-8	NA	TGTGCCAGCAGCTTATTGGGTGAGGCCAACGTCCTGACTTTC	CASSLLGEANVLTF
TRBJ2-1	NA	TRBV5-1	NA	TGCGCCAGCGGGCCCCGGGAGTCTAGCAATGAGCAGTTCTTC	CASGPRESSNEQFF
TRBJ1-1	TRBD1	TRBV19	NA	TGTGCCAGTAGTATGGACAGGGGGCCTGAAGCTTTCTTT	CASSMDRGPEAFF
TRBJ2-5	TRBD1	TRBV5-6	NA	TGTGCCAGCAGCTTGTTTGGGACAGGTGGGGAGACCCAGTACTTC	CASSLFGTGGETQYF
TRBJ1-4	NA	TRBV18	NA	TGTGCCAGCTCACCGAGACGACCTACCGCAACTAATGAAAAACTGTTTTTT	CASSPRRPTATNEKLFF
TRBJ2-7	TRBD1	TRBV10-3	NA	TGTGCCATCAGTGAGCCACAAGGACAGGGGGAAAACGAGCAGTACTTC	CAISEPQGQGENEQYF
TRBJ2-1	TRBD2	TRBV3-1/TRBV3-2	NA	TGTGCCAGCAGCCAAGGTTCTAGCGGGAGAAACGAGCAGTTCTTC	CASSQGSSGRNEQFF
TRBJ1-4	NA	TRBV5-1	NA	TGCGCCAGCCGCATCGGAGACAGAACTAATGAAAAACTGTTTTTT	CASRIGDRTNEKLFF
TRBJ1-2	NA	TRBV2	NA	TGTGCCAGCAGGAATACAGGGAACTATGGCTACACCTTC	CASRNTGNYGYTF
TRBJ2-1	NA	TRBV10-3	NA	TGTGCCATCAGTGAGTCAACTCCTGAGCAGTTCTTC	CAISESTPEQFF
TRBJ2-7	NA	TRBV24-1	NA	TGTGCCACCGAAGGGTCAGGTCCGGGCTACGAGCAGTACTTC	CATEGSGPGYEQYF
TRBJ2-3	NA	TRBV6-5	NA	TGTGCCAGCACTGGACAGTTTACAGATACGCAGTATTTT	CASTGQFTDTQYF
TRBJ1-6	NA	TRBV5-1	NA	TGCGCCAGCAGCTTGCAGCAGGCTCTATCGGGTTCACCCCTCCACTTT	CASSLQQALSGSPLHF
TRBJ2-7	NA	TRBV6-5	NA	TGTGCCAGCGGAGGGGACCTTTACGAGCAGTACTTC	CASGGDLYEQYF
TRBJ2-7	NA	TRBV5-1	NA	TGCGCCAGCAGCCTCGGGACCTTCTACGAGCAGTACTTC	CASSLGTFYEQYF
TRBJ2-1	TRBD2	TRBV30	NA	TGTGCCTGGAGTGTAGGCGGGAGTAGGAATGAGCAGTTCTTC	CAWSVGGSRNEQFF
TRBJ1-1	NA	TRBV28	NA	TGTGCCAGCAGTTTTTTCGCGCTGATGAACACTGAAGCTTTCTTT	CASSFFALMNTEAFF
TRBJ2-7	NA	TRBV18	NA	TGTGCCAGCTCACCTCTACCGCCGAGGCCAGGTTCCTACGAGCAGTACTTC	CASSPLPPRPGSYEQYF
TRBJ1-5	NA	TRBV5-1	NA	TGCGCCAGCAGCTTGGGAGCCCTCAATCAGCCCCAGCATTTT	CASSLGALNQPQHF
TRBJ2-3	TRBD2	TRBV11-2	NA	TGTGCCAGCAGCTTTAACCGACTAGCGGGGGGAAGCACAGATACGCAGTATTTT	CASSFNRLAGGSTDTQYF
TRBJ1-1	TRBD1	TRBV18	NA	TGTGCCAGCTCCGCGGCGCAGGGGGGCACTGAAGCTTTCTTT	CASSAAQGGTEAFF
TRBJ2-1	TRBD2	TRBV27	NA	TGTGCCAGCAGTTCCCTAGGGGCTAGCGGGAGGGGTGAGCAGTTCTTC	CASSSLGASGRGEQFF
TRBJ1-5	NA	TRBV30	NA	TGTGCCTGGAGTGAACACAGCAATCAGCCCCAGCATTTT	CAWSEHSNQPQHF
TRBJ2-3	TRBD2	TRBV9	NA	TGTGCCAGCAGCTTCCGGACTAGCGGGAGGGCCAGGGGATCGTGGGATACGCAGTATTTT	CASSFRTSGRARGSWDTQYF
TRBJ1-2	NA	TRBV28	NA	TGTGCCAGCAATCAAGTTAACTATGGCTACACCTTC	CASNQVNYGYTF
TRBJ2-7	TRBD1	TRBV29-1	NA	TGCAGCGTGGGGAGGACAGGGTTCTACGAGCAGTACTTC	CSVGRTGFYEQYF
TRBJ1-1	NA	TRBV2	NA	TGTGCCAGCAGTGAATTCAGATTGAACACTGAAGCTTTCTTT	CASSEFRLNTEAFF
TRBJ2-7	TRBD1	TRBV11-2	NA	TGTGCCAGCAGCCGGACCGGGACAGTGAACGAGCAGTACTTC	CASSRTGTVNEQYF
TRBJ1-2	NA	TRBV27	NA	TGTGCCAGCAGTTTAACAGTGAAGTCTAACTATGGCTACACCTTC	CASSLTVKSNYGYTF
TRBJ2-5	TRBD2	TRBV2	few	TGTGCCATGACCGTGCTAGCGGGAGGACGACAAGAGACCCAGTACTTC	CAMTVLAGGRQETQYF